The T cell receptor (beta chain) described here comes from a study of T cells in Graves' hyperthyroidism and ophthalmopathy. Graves' hyperthyroidism was deemed stable absent ophthalmopathy progression within 18 months. Using RNA transcripts as the source, TCR beta CDR3 regions were amplified. First-round RT-PCR of the TCR CDR3 relied on the HTBI primer set. TCRdb itself ran the multiplex PCR reads through MiXCR, one entry per CDR3 protein. This sample carries under 650,000 distinct CDR3 sequences, under 20% of them seen once, and the ten largest clones take less than 4.5%. Study-wide points: Blood samples included most of the expanded thyroid clonotypes exceeding 0.001.

This clonotype appeared many times. Its cognate antigen is unknown. The sample consisted of blood. The sequence was collected from a woman younger than 45 with Graves' hyperthyroidism.

CDR3 loop: CASSQDVGTGADTQYF. CDR3 DNA sequence: TGTGCCAGCAGCCAAGATGTCGGGACAGGGGCAGATACGCAGTATTTT. This sequence joins TRBV3-1 and TRBJ2-3, with TRBD1 matching over 10 bases. The CDR3 is made up of 16 amino acids. Germline V gene data show CDR1 as LGHDT and CDR2 as YNNKEL (reference sequence). Losses at the gene ends were 0 bases for V and 4 bases for J; bases not matched to a gene: 4.